The sequence of this TCR beta chain was determined in a study of T cells in Graves' hyperthyroidism and ophthalmopathy. It was considered stable Graves' hyperthyroidism when ophthalmopathy did not progress within 18 months. Exclusion followed for patients with uncontrolled infection, other autoimmune disease, pregnancy or lactation. There are a few counts of this clonotype. TCR beta CDR3 region amplification was performed from RNA transcripts. The HTBI primer set drove a first-round RT-PCR of the TCR CDR3. Using its own MiXCR run on the multiplex PCR reads, TCRdb lists one record per CDR3 protein. The top ten hold more than 15% of the sample, which has about 560,000 distinct CDR3 sequences, 15% to 20% seen once. The specimen was blood. The clonotype was recovered from a young woman with Graves' hyperthyroidism.

CDR3 region: CASSQPGAGHYEQYF. Here the CDR3 DNA reads TGCGCCAGCAGCCAGCCGGGGGCGGGGCACTACGAGCAGTACTTC. The V call is TRBV4-1, the J call TRBJ2-7, with D perhaps assigned TRBD1 or TRBD2 (6 bases each). The CDR3 sequence is 15 residues long. The V and J ends lost 3 bases and 3 bases respectively, with 15 bases between them. Germline V gene lookup returns CDR1 MGHRA and CDR2 YSYEKL.